There are a few counts of the clone carrying this T cell receptor beta chain. Its antigen is currently unknown. Looked up from germline, CDR1 is LNHDA and CDR2 is SQIVND (reference sequence). V lost 1 base, J lost 4 bases, and 16 bases lay in between. The CDR3 is 17 residues long. Some clones are missing from TCRdb's copy, which holds only in-frame ones; the method was immunoSEQ multiplex PCR. This table holds approximately 200,000 clones, more than 85% found once. This record belongs to a study of T cell responses to AZD1222 COVID-19 vaccine. Findings and caveats of the study: Two AZD1222 administrations were followed by greater Spike-specific TCR breadth and depth. Among the donors, most were white British and more were female, and clonal diversity was possibly underestimated. Unmutated variant regions are reportedly the target of nearly half of TCRs that are spike-specific.

The origin of this receptor is an adult who received the AZD1222 COVID-19 vaccine. The chain links TRBV19 to TRBJ2-2, with D tentatively TRBD1 (5 bases). The material sequenced was peripheral blood, taken 28 days after the second AZD1222 dose. This CDR3 reads CASSIATPRRGTGELFF. CDR3 nucleotide sequence: TGTGCCAGTAGTATAGCCACACCCCGAAGGGGCACCGGGGAGCTGTTTTTT.